In its sample, the clone carrying this T cell receptor beta chain was seen a few times. This sample is part of a study of blood T cells in healthy people across ages. The second PCR ran about 6 to 12 cycles with a sample-barcoded 5' primer and J-beta primers. Each cDNA was tagged by a template-switch adaptor containing 12 random nucleotides. TCRdb processed the 5' RACE reads anew with MiXCR; each CDR3 protein has one entry. The sample gives about 670,000 distinct CDR3 sequences, 40% to 50% of which show up once; approximately 31% is in the top ten. The CDR3 spans 14 residues. Deletions cut 5 bases from V and 7 bases from J, with 15 bases between. The germline V gene has CDR1 SGHTA and CDR2 FQGNSA.

The genes are TRBV7-2 and TRBJ2-1; D is possibly TRBD2 (5 bases). The TCR was taken from a man older than 75 in good health. The sequencing sample was made of blood. CDR3 amino acids: CASSPREMGNEQFF. In DNA, the CDR3 is TGTGCCAGCAGCCCACGGGAAATGGGGAATGAGCAGTTCTTC.